The 14 T cell receptor beta chains in this list originate from one sample, sequenced in a study of blood T cell repertoires in COVID-19. Assay used: immunoSEQ multiplex PCR; TCRdb lists only in-frame clones, some missing. The sample yields some 120,000 clones, about 80% seen once. The specimen was peripheral blood. These receptors were collected from a man between 65 and 85 years old with active or convalescent COVID-19.

The chain combines TRBV5-4 with TRBJ1-3, with 7 bases that match TRBD1. The CDR3 consists of 15 residues. The germline CDR1 and CDR2 sequences are SGHNT and YYREEE (reference sequence). Trimming cost V 2 bases and J 3 bases; bases outside gene matches: 5. The CDR3 coding sequence is TGTGCCAGCAGCTTCGACAGGGTATTTGGAAACACCATATATTTT. Its translation is CASSFDRVFGNTIYF.

V and J are TRBV29-1 and TRBJ1-2; 10 bases align to TRBD1. Trimming removed 6 bases from V and 8 bases from J; junction bases left unmatched: 12. This CDR3 has 14 residues. Germline V gene data show CDR1 as SQVTM and CDR2 as ANQGSEA. CDR3 DNA sequence: TGCAGCGTCACCCCGGGACAGGGGATCGGGGGCTACACCTTC. This translates into CSVTPGQGIGGYTF.

J is TRBJ1-1 and V is TRBV6-2 or TRBV6-3, with 10 bases identical to TRBD1. Per the germline V gene, CDR1 is MNHEY and CDR2 is SVGEGT. Trimming at V came to 6 bases and at J to 5 bases, leaving 9 bases not matched to a gene. The CDR3 loop spans 15 amino acids. The DNA for the CDR3 is TGTGCCAGCAGCAAACTAGACAGGGGGCCTACTGAAGCTTTCTTT. Protein: CASSKLDRGPTEAFF.

V usage is TRBV6-5 and J usage is TRBJ1-2; no firm D call. V lost 6 bases and J 2 bases, leaving 13 bases between the germline ends. The CDR3 sequence is 14 residues long. The germline V gene has CDR1 MNHEY and CDR2 SVGAGI. The CDR3 region has the DNA TGTGCCAGCAGCCGCGGACGGGAAAACTATGGCTACACCTTC. The encoded protein is CASSRGRENYGYTF.

This chain uses TRBV6-1 with TRBJ1-4; D perhaps matches TRBD1 (5 bases). Germline CDR1 is MNHNS and CDR2 is SASEGT. V lost 6 bases and J lost 7, with 21 bases in between. The CDR3 length is 16 residues. The CDR3 DNA is TGTGCCAGCAGCGAAACCCCAGGGTTACAAGGTGAAAAACTGTTTTTT. This encodes CASSETPGLQGEKLFF.

This chain links TRBV18 with TRBJ1-5, with D maybe TRBD1 (6 bases). From germline, CDR1 is KGHSH and CDR2 LQKENI. The V end lost 3 bases, the J end lost 4 bases, and 10 bases lay between the germline ends. The CDR3 loop spans 14 amino acids. CDR3 sequence: CASSPTGPNQPQHF. CDR3 DNA sequence: TGTGCCAGCTCACCCACAGGGCCAAATCAGCCCCAGCATTTT.

This clone was observed once. This chain uses TRBV7-9 with TRBJ1-1; 7 bases agree with TRBD1. The germline V gene encodes CDR1 SEHNR and CDR2 FQNEAQ (reference sequence). The CDR3 has 17 residues. V gave up 3 bases and J gave up 1 base; unmatched junction bases: 11. CDR3 in amino acids: CASSFPLRQGSNTEAFF. The CDR3 region has the DNA TGTGCCAGCAGCTTTCCTTTAAGACAGGGATCGAACACTGAAGCTTTCTTT. Full variable domain (rest looked up from reference TRBV7-9 and TRBJ1-1): DTGVSQNPRHKITKRGQNVTFRCDPISEHNRLYWYRQTLGQGPEFLTYFQNEAQLEKSRLLSDRFSAERPKGSFSTLEIQRTEQGDSAMYLCASSFPLRQGSNTEAFFGQGTRLTVV.

Within the sample, this clone is medium-sized. V gene TRBV19 combines with J gene TRBJ2-7, with a tentative D call TRBD1 (6 bases). V lost 4 bases and J 3 bases, leaving 13 bases between the germline ends. CDR1 and CDR2 (germline): LNHDA, SQIVND (reference sequence). This CDR3 contains 14 residues. The CDR3, as DNA: TGTGCCAGTAGTAATGGACAGCGCTTCTACGAGCAGTACTTC. It codes for CASSNGQRFYEQYF.

The chain carries TRBV7-2 and TRBJ1-5, with 8 bases lining up with TRBD1. This CDR3 is built from 14 residues. V lost 5 bases to trimming and J lost 7 bases; unmatched junction nucleotides: 7. Looked up from germline, CDR1 is SGHTA and CDR2 is FQGNSA. The CDR3 is CASSTGQGGQPQHF. In DNA form, the CDR3 reads TGTGCCAGCAGCACTGGACAGGGTGGACAGCCCCAGCATTTT.

The chain uses TRBV4-3 and TRBJ2-7, with a tentative D call TRBD1 (6 bases). Germline V gene sequence: CDR1 LGHNA, CDR2 YSLEER. Trimming pared 0 bases from V and 0 bases from J, leaving 9 bases between. The CDR3 contains 15 residues. Here the CDR3 DNA reads TGCGCCAGCAGCCAAGATCACAGGGTCTCCTACGAGCAGTACTTC. It encodes CASSQDHRVSYEQYF.

This sequence joins TRBV5-1 and TRBJ2-5; 13 nucleotides match TRBD2. Losses at the gene ends were 6 bases for V and 2 bases for J; bases not matched to a gene: 4. The length of the CDR3 is 15 residues. Germline loops: CDR1 SGHRS, CDR2 YFSETQ. The CDR3 DNA follows: TGCGCCAGCAACAAGGGACTAGCGGGACAAGAGACCCAGTACTTC. Translation gives CASNKGLAGQETQYF.

The V and J genes are TRBV28 and TRBJ2-7; 7 positions agree with TRBD1. Germline V lookup: CDR1 MDHEN, CDR2 SYDVKM. The J segment lost 2 bases and the V segment lost 7 bases, leaving 11 bases of the junction unmatched. This CDR3 has 15 amino acids. The CDR3 bases are TGTGCCAGCATTAGTACCGGGACAGATCCCTACGAGCAGTACTTC. Translated: CASISTGTDPYEQYF.

This clone occurred once. The chain joins TRBV7-8 to TRBJ1-5; D is unresolved. CDR1 and CDR2 (germline): SGHVS, FQNEAQ. The CDR3 is 14 residues long. V was shortened by 5 bases and J by 0 bases, with 8 bases between the two germline ends. CDR3 protein: CASSRSHSNQPQHF. CDR3 nucleotides: TGTGCCAGCAGCCGGAGCCATAGCAATCAGCCCCAGCATTTT.

The V call is TRBV6-5, the J call TRBJ2-1; 7 bases fit TRBD1. The CDR3 runs 14 residues. Per the germline V gene, CDR1 is MNHEY and CDR2 is SVGAGI. The V gene end was trimmed by 7 bases and the J gene end by 2 bases; junction bases not matched to a gene: 5. CDR3 region: CASTKGQPYNEQFF. The CDR3 coding sequence is TGTGCCAGCACCAAGGGACAGCCCTACAATGAGCAGTTCTTC.